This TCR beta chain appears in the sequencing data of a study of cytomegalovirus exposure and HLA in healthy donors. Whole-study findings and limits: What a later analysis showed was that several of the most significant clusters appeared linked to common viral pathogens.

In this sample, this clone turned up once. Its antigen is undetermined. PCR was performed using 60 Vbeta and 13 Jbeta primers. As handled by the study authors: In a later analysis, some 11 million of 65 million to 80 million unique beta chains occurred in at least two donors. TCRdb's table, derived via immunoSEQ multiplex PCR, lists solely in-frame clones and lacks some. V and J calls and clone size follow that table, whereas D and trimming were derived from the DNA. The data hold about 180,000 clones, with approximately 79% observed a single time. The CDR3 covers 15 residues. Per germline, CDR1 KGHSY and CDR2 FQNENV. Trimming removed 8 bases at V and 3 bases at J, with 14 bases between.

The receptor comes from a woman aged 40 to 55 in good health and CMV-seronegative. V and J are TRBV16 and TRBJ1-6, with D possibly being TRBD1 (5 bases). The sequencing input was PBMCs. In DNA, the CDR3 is TGTGCCAGCCAAGACTCGGGGGGCTATAATTCACCCCTCCACTTT. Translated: CASQDSGGYNSPLHF. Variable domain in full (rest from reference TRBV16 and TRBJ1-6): GEEVAQTPKHLVRGEGQKAKLYCAPIKGHSYVFWYQQVLKNEFKFLISFQNENVFDETGMPKERFSAKCLPNSPCSLEIQATKLEDSAVYFCASQDSGGYNSPLHFGNGTRLTVT.